This T cell receptor beta chain was recovered during a study of blood T cell repertoires in COVID-19. The V gene end was trimmed by 1 base and the J gene end by 0 bases; junction bases not matched to a gene: 14. This CDR3 is built from 19 residues. The germline gives CDR1 MDHEN, CDR2 SYDVKM. Method: immunoSEQ multiplex PCR; TCRdb's copy keeps in-frame clones and lacks some. The top ten hold roughly 1.9% of the sample, which has about 400,000 clones, around 90% seen once. The sequence came from a woman in her thirties or forties with acute COVID-19. Sequenced input: PBMCs or T cells enriched from blood (not recorded which). The chain has TRBV28 and TRBJ1-1; TRBD1 matches at 7 bases. CDR3 amino acids: CASSLSTGWDRYMNTEAFF. CDR3 nucleotides: TGTGCCAGCAGTTTATCGACAGGGTGGGATCGTTACATGAACACTGAAGCTTTCTTT. Complete variable domain (other parts from reference TRBV28 and TRBJ1-1): DVKVTQSSRYLVKRTGEKVFLECVQDMDHENMFWYRQDPGLGLRLIYFSYDVKMKEKGDIPEGYSVSREKKERFSLILESASTNQTSMYLCASSLSTGWDRYMNTEAFFGQGTRLTVV.